The 10 T cell receptor beta chains presented below share a single source sample, sequenced in a study of technical replicates of blood from a few donors. Generated by immunoSEQ multiplex PCR, the TCRdb table keeps only in-frame clones and is missing some. The sample records roughly 81,000 clones, approximately 83% being singletons. The sample consisted of PBMCs. The receptors shown here come from a human donor in good health. Some clones in this sample may be carry-over from other donors' samples.

CDR3 loop: CASSLLGTALKNIQYF. The CDR3, as DNA: TGTGCCAGCAGCCTCCTCGGGACAGCTCTCAAAAACATTCAGTACTTC. This chain uses TRBV7-2 with TRBJ2-4; TRBD1 agrees at 7 bases. The CDR3 sequence is 16 residues long. CDR1 is SGHTA, CDR2 FQGNSA, per germline. The V gene end was trimmed by 5 bases and the J gene end by 3 bases; junction bases not matched to a gene: 10.

The chain combines TRBV7-2 with TRBJ1-5; 8 bases map to TRBD1. The germline CDR1 and CDR2 sequences are SGHTA and FQGNSA. The CDR3 has 15 amino acids. V shed 1 base and J 3 bases; nucleotides not matched to a gene: 2. The CDR3 region is CASSLGQGFNQPQHF. For the CDR3, the DNA is TGTGCCAGCAGCTTAGGACAGGGGTTCAATCAGCCCCAGCATTTT.

The genes are TRBV27 and TRBJ2-5; 9 nucleotides agree with TRBD2. Germline assignment: CDR1 MNHEY and CDR2 SMNVEV (reference sequence). The CDR3 length is 14 residues. Trimming cost V 6 bases and J 3 bases; bases outside gene matches: 5. The CDR3 loop reads CASRLTSGKETQYF. The CDR3 DNA reads as TGTGCCAGCAGGTTGACTAGCGGCAAAGAGACCCAGTACTTC.

This chain joins TRBV27 and TRBJ2-5; 8 bases align to TRBD1. The CDR3 runs to 14 residues. Unmatched junction bases numbered 6, after V lost 4 bases and J lost 5 bases. Looked up from germline, CDR1 is MNHEY and CDR2 is SMNVEV (reference sequence). CDR3: CASSYQGAGETQYF. The CDR3 coding sequence is TGTGCCAGCAGTTATCAGGGGGCCGGGGAGACCCAGTACTTC.

The chain joins TRBV2 to TRBJ2-1; 10 nucleotides agree with TRBD2. Germline assignment: CDR1 SNHLY and CDR2 FYNNEI. The junction had 12 bases not matched to a gene; V was cut back by 1 base and J by 9 bases. The CDR3 covers 17 residues. The CDR3 region has the DNA TGTGCCAGCAGTGAAGGCCCGGCAAGCGGGGGGGCCTCTGAGCAGTTCTTC. It is translated as CASSEGPASGGASEQFF. The full variable domain, rest sourced from reference TRBV2 and TRBJ2-1, is EPEVTQTPSHQVTQMGQEVILRCVPISNHLYFYWYRQILGQKVEFLVSFYNNEISEKSEIFDDQFSVERPDGSNFTLKIRSTKLEDSAMYFCASSEGPASGGASEQFFGPGTRLTVL.

The chain joins TRBV6-6 to TRBJ1-1; D unclear. CDR3 length: 11 amino acids. Germline-derived CDR1 and CDR2 are MNHNY and SVGAGI (reference sequence). Deletions cut 6 bases from V and 5 bases from J, with 7 bases between. CDR3: CASRTRTEAFF. CDR3 nucleotide sequence: TGTGCCAGCAGGACGAGGACTGAAGCTTTCTTT.

The chain is built from TRBV5-1 and TRBJ2-4; D is ambiguous. The CDR3 covers 12 residues. The germline CDR1 and CDR2 sequences are SGHRS and YFSETQ. V was pared by 2 bases and J by 8 bases, with 8 bases between. CDR3 amino acids: CASSFPRYIQYF. CDR3 DNA sequence: TGCGCCAGCAGCTTCCCTAGGTACATTCAGTACTTC. Variable domain in full (rest from reference TRBV5-1 and TRBJ2-4): KAGVTQTPRYLIKTRGQQVTLSCSPISGHRSVSWYQQTPGQGLQFLFEYFSETQRNKGNFPGRFSGRQFSNSRSEMNVSTLELGDSALYLCASSFPRYIQYFGAGTRLSVL.

This chain links TRBV5-1 with TRBJ2-7; D is undetermined. CDR1 SGHRS and CDR2 YFSETQ come from the germline V gene. The CDR3 contains 13 residues. The V gene lost 1 base and the J gene lost 3 bases, with 8 bases spanning the gap. The CDR3 nucleotides are TGCGCCAGCAGCTTGAATTCAGGCTACGAGCAGTACTTC. Protein product: CASSLNSGYEQYF.

The J gene is TRBJ2-7, the V gene TRBV6-5; D may be TRBD2 (6 bases). This CDR3 spans 14 amino acids. Trimming took off 2 bases at V and 4 bases at J, with 12 bases between the two ends. In germline, CDR1 is MNHEY, CDR2 SVGAGI. CDR3 residues: CASSYVRESYEQYF. Here the CDR3 DNA reads TGTGCCAGCAGTTACGTACGGGAGTCGTACGAGCAGTACTTC.

The chain employs TRBV2 and TRBJ1-4, with a possible D match to TRBD1 (5 bases). The length of the CDR3 is 12 residues. Germline V lookup: CDR1 SNHLY, CDR2 FYNNEI. V was trimmed by 9 bases and J by 7 bases, leaving 12 bases between them. The chain's CDR3 is CASIGGGEKLFF. DNA of the CDR3: TGTGCCAGTATCGGGGGAGGTGAAAAACTGTTTTTT. Full variable domain (rest looked up from reference TRBV2 and TRBJ1-4): EPEVTQTPSHQVTQMGQEVILRCVPISNHLYFYWYRQILGQKVEFLVSFYNNEISEKSEIFDDQFSVERPDGSNFTLKIRSTKLEDSAMYFCASIGGGEKLFFGSGTQLSVL.